One sample yielded the 13 T cell receptor beta chains listed below, sequenced in a study of cytomegalovirus exposure and HLA in healthy donors. Researchers ran the PCR with 60 Vbeta and 13 Jbeta primers. Libraries were prepared by immunoSEQ multiplex PCR; TCRdb keeps only in-frame clonotypes and omits some of them. The sample lists some 140,000 clones, 74% occurring once. Sequencing input: PBMCs. These receptors came from a man aged 25 to 40 in good health and CMV-seronegative.

The rearrangement links TRBV5-4 to TRBJ2-5, with 8 positions matching TRBD1. Trimming cost V 4 bases and J 5 bases; bases outside gene matches: 13. This CDR3 is 16 amino acids long. The germline V gene has CDR1 SGHNT and CDR2 YYREEE (reference sequence). Here the CDR3 DNA reads TGTGCCAGCAGCCCAAACAGGGGGAGTTCATGGGAGACCCAGTACTTC. This encodes CASSPNRGSSWETQYF.

In its sample, this clone was seen once. At one of its ends the junction is not consistent with the germline gene, which may arise from a read error. The V gene is TRBV30, the J gene TRBJ2-7; D unclear. Germline V gene sequence: CDR1 GTSNPN, CDR2 SVGIG (reference sequence). The CDR3 totals 9 residues. CDR3 bases: TGTGCCTGGAGTGTAGAGCGCCTTTTC. This sequence encodes CAWSVERLF.

The chain combines TRBV19 with TRBJ2-3; 12 bases match TRBD2. The CDR3 consists of 15 residues. J was trimmed by 3 bases and V by 5 bases; bases with no gene match: 3. Germline V gives CDR1 LNHDA, CDR2 SQIVND (reference sequence). CDR3 sequence reads: CASSLAGGSTDTQYF. CDR3 coding DNA: TGTGCCAGTAGTCTAGCGGGGGGGTCTACAGATACGCAGTATTTT.

The V gene is TRBV5-6, the J gene TRBJ1-2; perhaps TRBD1 as D (6 bases). The ends were cut back, 4 bases at V and 2 bases at J, with 12 bases in the middle. The germline CDR1 and CDR2 sequences are SGHDT and YYEEEE. The CDR3 contains 14 residues. CDR3 bases: TGTGCCAGCAGCAAGCCAGGGGCCAACTATGGCTACACCTTC. Translating gives CASSKPGANYGYTF. Looking up the rest from reference TRBV5-6 and TRBJ1-2 gives the full variable domain: DAGVTQSPTHLIKTRGQQVTLRCSPKSGHDTVSWYQQALGQGPQFIFQYYEEEERQRGNFPDRFSGHQFPNYSSELNVNALLLGDSALYLCASSKPGANYGYTFGSGTRLTVV.

The chain uses TRBV5-4 and TRBJ2-7, with a tentative D call TRBD1 (6 bases). Trimming shortened V by 2 bases and J by 4 bases, and 10 bases separated the two germline ends. CDR1 and CDR2 (germline): SGHNT, YYREEE (reference sequence). The CDR3 runs 13 residues. The CDR3: CASSLQGTYEQYF. The CDR3 bases are TGTGCCAGCAGCTTACAGGGTACTTACGAGCAGTACTTC.

The chain employs TRBV2 and TRBJ1-1, with TRBD1 matching over 7 bases. The CDR3 runs 15 residues. V was pared by 7 bases and J by 1 base, with 9 bases of the junction left unmatched. Germline-derived CDR1 and CDR2 are SNHLY and FYNNEI. The CDR3 DNA reads as TGTGCCAGCACCACTGGGGGGACAGCGAACACTGAAGCTTTCTTT. This translates into CASTTGGTANTEAFF.

This clone showed up just a few times. The chain combines TRBV5-6 with TRBJ2-7; D is unclear. The germline V and J ends were trimmed by 6 bases and 1 base, with 14 bases remaining between them. CDR3 length: 14 amino acids. CDR1 is SGHDT and CDR2 is YYEEEE in the germline V gene. CDR3 residues: CASNVASQSYEQYF. CDR3 DNA sequence: TGTGCCAGCAACGTGGCATCGCAGTCCTACGAGCAGTACTTC.

The chain carries TRBV14 and TRBJ2-5; the match to TRBD2 covers 10 bases. Judging by the DNA end, TRBJ2-7 fits better; the J call may be wrong. The germline CDR1 and CDR2 sequences are SGHDN and FVKESK. The length of the CDR3 is 16 residues. CDR3 sequence: CASSPGLAAFSYEQYF. The CDR3 DNA reads as TGTGCCAGCAGCCCAGGACTAGCGGCGTTCTCCTACGAGCAGTACTTC.

This clone showed up just a few times. The chain employs TRBV5-1 and TRBJ2-2; 8 bases agree with TRBD1. Trimming took 0 bases from V and 2 from J; bases not matched to a gene: 6. The CDR3 contains 17 residues. Germline values: CDR1 SGHRS, CDR2 YFSETQ. The CDR3 spells CASSLDFRGPNTGELFF. DNA for the CDR3: TGCGCCAGCAGCTTGGATTTCAGGGGGCCCAACACCGGGGAGCTGTTTTTT.

The genes are TRBV5-1 and TRBJ1-2; TRBD1 aligns across 7 bases. Germline trimming cut 3 bases from V and 3 bases from J; bases unmatched to any gene: 2. Germline V gene sequence: CDR1 SGHRS, CDR2 YFSETQ. The CDR3 totals 13 residues. In nucleotides, the CDR3 is TGCGCCAGCAGCTCAGACAGGGACTATGGCTACACCTTC. Protein: CASSSDRDYGYTF.

CDR3 amino acids: CASSDPGSNQPQHF. The CDR3, as DNA: TGTGCCAGCAGTGACCCCGGGAGCAATCAGCCCCAGCATTTT. The J gene is TRBJ1-5, the V gene TRBV6-4; D remains unclear. CDR1 and CDR2 (germline): MRHNA, SNTAGT. The CDR3 length is 14 residues. V gave up 2 bases and J gave up 1 base, with 6 bases separating them.

The rearrangement uses TRBV11-2 and TRBJ2-3; TRBD2 matches 9 bases. CDR1 is SGHAT, CDR2 FQNNGV, per germline. The CDR3 runs to 15 residues. After removal of 5 bases from V and 2 bases from J, the junction contained 5 bases not matched to a gene. CDR3 protein: CASSPQRGVTDTQYF. CDR3 sequence (DNA): TGTGCCAGCAGCCCCCAGCGGGGGGTCACAGATACGCAGTATTTT.

This clone was observed a few times. This chain uses TRBV6-5 with TRBJ1-1; D is perhaps TRBD1 (6 bases). The CDR3 runs to 14 residues. Germline V CDR1 and CDR2: MNHEY, SVGAGI. Between the trimmed V and J ends, which lost 5 bases and 4 bases, there was a span of 14 bases. This CDR3 reads CASSPQQGPTEAFF. DNA of the CDR3: TGTGCCAGCAGTCCTCAACAGGGTCCCACTGAAGCTTTCTTT.